The sample holds a few counts of the clone carrying this T cell receptor (beta chain). What it binds is not known. Sequenced by immunoSEQ multiplex PCR; TCRdb stores in-frame clones only, minus some. This table has about 640,000 clones, roughly 70% appearing once. Germline CDR1 SGHTA, CDR2 FQGNSA. CDR3 length equals 13 residues. Trimming stripped 3 bases from V and 2 bases from J, with 6 bases between. This sample was taken from a study of shared clonotypes between healthy human individuals. Whole-study results and caveats: Donor clonotype sharing was expected to depend on sequencing depth. Naive subsets generally had larger estimated richness than memory subsets.

The clonotype comes from a woman in her 30s in good health. The sequenced sample consisted of memory CD4+ T cells sorted from blood. The sample's subset: CD45RA-negative fraction. The chain employs TRBV7-2 and TRBJ2-3; D ambiguous. CDR3 amino acids: CASSFLPTDTQYF. In DNA form, the CDR3 reads TGTGCCAGCAGCTTTCTCCCCACAGATACGCAGTATTTT.